These 25 T cell receptor beta chains originate from one sample sequenced in a study of cytomegalovirus exposure and HLA in healthy donors. The primer mix had 60 Vbeta and 13 Jbeta primers. This table comes from immunoSEQ multiplex PCR, and its TCRdb copy is limited to in-frame clones, with some not included. In the table there are roughly 140,000 clones, about 80% of which are singletons. The source material was PBMCs. These receptors came from a male donor in good health and CMV-seronegative.

This clone appeared a single time. This sequence joins TRBV10-1 and TRBJ2-7, with 7 bases matching TRBD1. Germline V gene sequence: CDR1 WNHNN, CDR2 SYGVQD (reference sequence). This CDR3 region has 14 residues. V was pared by 2 bases and J by 3 bases, with 4 bases of the junction left unmatched. The DNA of the CDR3 is TGCGCCAGCAGTGAGGGGACAGACCTCTACGAGCAGTACTTC. Amino acids: CASSEGTDLYEQYF.

Of note for this clone: Sequence at one end of the junction differs from germline and may be a read error. The chain combines TRBV30 with TRBJ2-7; 15 bases are shared with TRBD2. Germline V gene data show CDR1 as GTSNPN and CDR2 as SVGIG (reference sequence). The CDR3 has 15 residues. CDR3 nucleotides: TGTGCCTGTTACTTGCGGACTAGCGGGGGGGCCGAGAAGTACTTC. Its translation: CACYLRTSGGAEKYF.

The V and J genes are TRBV5-1 and TRBJ2-3, with D hard to call. The germline V and J ends were trimmed by 0 bases and 2 bases, with 13 bases remaining between them. The CDR3 extends over 16 amino acids. Looked up from germline, CDR1 is SGHRS and CDR2 is YFSETQ. The CDR3 loop reads CASSLAIVSTTDTQYF. The CDR3 region has the DNA TGCGCCAGCAGCTTGGCCATCGTCAGTACCACAGATACGCAGTATTTT.

The chain joins TRBV7-2 to TRBJ1-6; D is possibly TRBD1 (5 bases). Germline lookup yields CDR1 SGHTA and CDR2 FQGNSA. The CDR3 is made up of 14 amino acids. The V end was cut by 3 bases, the J end by 8 bases, with 11 bases between. DNA for the CDR3: TGTGCCAGCAGCTTCGCCAGGGTTGATTCACCCCTCCACTTT. Translation gives CASSFARVDSPLHF.

The genes are TRBV5-1 and TRBJ2-2, with 9 positions matching TRBD1. V gave up 4 bases and J gave up 7 bases; unmatched junction bases: 5. In germline, CDR1 is SGHRS, CDR2 YFSETQ. This CDR3 has 14 amino acids. In DNA, the CDR3 is TGCGCCAGCAGCCTGGGACAGGGCTACGGGGAGCTGTTTTTT. This encodes CASSLGQGYGELFF.

This clone was counted between two and nine times. The chain has TRBV15 and TRBJ2-2, with D maybe TRBD2 (5 bases). With 1 base removed from V and 5 bases from J, the gap between germline ends came to 14 bases. CDR3 size: 16 residues. In germline, CDR1 is LNHNV, CDR2 YYDKDF (reference sequence). This chain's CDR3 is CATSRGRLKGTGELFF. DNA of the CDR3: TGTGCCACCAGCAGAGGGAGGTTGAAAGGGACCGGGGAGCTGTTTTTT. Supplemented by reference TRBV15 and TRBJ2-2, the full variable domain reads DAMVIQNPRYQVTQFGKPVTLSCSQTLNHNVMYWYQQKSSQAPKLLFHYYDKDFNNEADTPDNFQSRRPNTSFCFLDIRSPGLGDTAMYLCATSRGRLKGTGELFFGEGSRLTVL.

The chain recombines TRBV30 with TRBJ1-1; tentative D call: TRBD1 (5 bases). This CDR3 is 13 amino acids long. Germline V CDR1 and CDR2: GTSNPN, SVGIG (reference sequence). V lost 0 bases and J 3 bases, leaving 8 bases between the germline ends. CDR3 sequence reads: CAWSVIQDTEAFF. CDR3 bases: TGTGCCTGGAGTGTAATACAGGACACTGAAGCTTTCTTT.

This clone was detected once. This chain connects TRBV4-3 to TRBJ1-4; 9 bases agree with TRBD1. The germline V gene has CDR1 LGHNA and CDR2 YSLEER. Germline trimming cut 1 base from V and 7 bases from J; bases unmatched to any gene: 4. The CDR3 consists of 15 residues. In DNA form, the CDR3 reads TGCGCCAGCAGCCAAGTACAGGGGGCAGGTGAAAAACTGTTTTTT. Translation: CASSQVQGAGEKLFF.

This clone was found a few times. The gene calls are TRBV25-1 and TRBJ2-5, with D maybe TRBD2 (6 bases). The CDR3 extends over 14 amino acids. V was cut by 3 bases and J by 5 bases, with 13 bases left in between. The germline V gene has CDR1 MGHDK and CDR2 SYGVNS. The CDR3 is CASSDDRDWETQYF. The CDR3 DNA sequence: TGTGCCAGCAGTGACGACCGGGACTGGGAGACCCAGTACTTC.

The chain recombines TRBV30 with TRBJ2-7; TRBD2 matches at 7 bases. The ends lost 4 bases at V and 2 bases at J; junction bases unmatched: 14. Germline-derived CDR1 and CDR2 are GTSNPN and SVGIG (reference sequence). CDR3 length equals 16 residues. The CDR3 DNA follows: TGTGCCTGGACCTACGGGGCTAGCGGAGTACCCTACGAGCAGTACTTC. It yields the protein CAWTYGASGVPYEQYF.

CDR3 amino acids: CASSINRYNEQFF. CDR3 DNA: TGTGCCAGTAGTATAAACAGGTACAATGAGCAGTTCTTC. The V gene is TRBV19, the J gene TRBJ2-1, with D perhaps TRBD1 (5 bases). Trimming left V 2 bases short and J 4 bases short, with 6 bases between. CDR3 size: 13 residues. CDR1 LNHDA and CDR2 SQIVND come from the germline V gene (reference sequence).

This chain links TRBV30 with TRBJ2-7; D ambiguous. The CDR3 length is 15 residues. Looked up from germline, CDR1 is GTSNPN and CDR2 is SVGIG (reference sequence). The V end was cut by 2 bases, the J end by 0 bases, with 14 bases between. For the CDR3, the DNA is TGTGCCTGGAGTCTTATTCTTCCGAGCTCCTACGAGCAGTACTTC. As protein: CAWSLILPSSYEQYF.

V usage is TRBV6-5 and J usage is TRBJ2-1, with TRBD2 matching over 10 bases. Germline values: CDR1 MNHEY, CDR2 SVGAGI. The CDR3 totals 15 residues. Trimming took 5 bases from V and 6 from J; bases not matched to a gene: 7. CDR3 loop: CASSPERGGVNEQFF. The DNA for the CDR3 is TGTGCCAGCAGTCCCGAGCGGGGGGGCGTCAATGAGCAGTTCTTC.

This rearrangement joins TRBV7-9 to TRBJ2-5; 13 nucleotides align to TRBD2. V lost 4 bases, J lost 2 bases, and 7 bases stayed unmatched. The germline gives CDR1 SEHNR, CDR2 FQNEAQ (reference sequence). The CDR3 has 17 residues. The CDR3 coding sequence is TGTGCCAGCAGCTCCCGACTAGCGGGGGGTAGACAAGAGACCCAGTACTTC. This encodes CASSSRLAGGRQETQYF. Based on the CDR3 plus reference TRBV7-9 and TRBJ2-5, the full variable domain is DTGVSQNPRHKITKRGQNVTFRCDPISEHNRLYWYRQTLGQGPEFLTYFQNEAQLEKSRLLSDRFSAERPKGSFSTLEIQRTEQGDSAMYLCASSSRLAGGRQETQYFGPGTRLLVL.

The chain employs TRBV9 and TRBJ1-3; 7 bases line up with TRBD1. This CDR3 has 17 residues. The junction had 10 bases not matched to a gene; V was cut back by 0 bases and J by 4 bases. Germline V CDR1 and CDR2: SGDLS, YYNGEE. The CDR3 loop is CASSVALTGSIGNTIYF. The DNA for the CDR3 is TGTGCCAGCAGCGTAGCCCTGACAGGGTCTATAGGAAACACCATATATTTT.

J is TRBJ1-6 and V is TRBV9, with 7 bases that match TRBD1. The CDR3 is made up of 16 amino acids. The germline CDR1 and CDR2 sequences are SGDLS and YYNGEE. The V segment lost 3 bases and the J segment 14 bases; nucleotides outside the gene matches: 17. Here the CDR3 reads CASSGRMGQPLEALHF. The CDR3 nucleotides are TGTGCCAGCAGCGGACGGATGGGACAGCCCCTCGAGGCCCTCCACTTT. The full variable domain, with the rest looked up from reference TRBV9 and TRBJ1-6, is DSGVTQTPKHLITATGQRVTLRCSPRSGDLSVYWYQQSLDQGLQFLIQYYNGEERAKGNILERFSAQQFPDLHSELNLSSLELGDSALYFCASSGRMGQPLEALHFGNGTRLTVT.

The chain recombines TRBV2 with TRBJ1-5, with no clear D. This CDR3 comprises 16 residues. With 0 bases removed from V and 0 bases from J, the gap between germline ends came to 9 bases. The germline CDR1 and CDR2 sequences are SNHLY and FYNNEI. CDR3 bases: TGTGCCAGCAGTGAAGCGGGAGGTTATAGCAATCAGCCCCAGCATTTT. Its protein product is CASSEAGGYSNQPQHF.

The chain uses TRBV5-5 and TRBJ1-2, with D possibly matching TRBD1 (5 bases). Germline-derived CDR1 and CDR2 are SGHKS and YYEKEE (reference sequence). The length of the CDR3 is 14 residues. V was pared by 4 bases and J by 7 bases, with 17 bases between. CDR3 in DNA: TGTGCCAGCAGCCTACAGGTACCGGTCGGTGGCTACACCTTC. Translation gives CASSLQVPVGGYTF.

V is TRBV29-1 and J is TRBJ2-1, with 7 bases matching TRBD2. Trimming removed 4 bases from V and 3 bases from J; junction bases left unmatched: 6. Germline CDR1 reads SQVTM; CDR2 reads ANQGSEA. CDR3 length: 14 amino acids. CDR3 protein: CSVGASGYYNEQFF. The CDR3, as DNA: TGCAGCGTTGGGGCTAGCGGCTACTACAATGAGCAGTTCTTC.

The chain recombines TRBV30 with TRBJ2-7; D gene uncertain. CDR3 length equals 12 residues. The V and J ends lost 5 bases and 1 base respectively, with 9 bases between them. The germline V gene encodes CDR1 GTSNPN and CDR2 SVGIG (reference sequence). CDR3 amino acids: CAWSQFSYEQYF. The CDR3, as DNA: TGTGCCTGGTCACAGTTTTCCTACGAGCAGTACTTC. The full variable domain, completed using reference TRBV30 and TRBJ2-7, is SQTIHQWPATLVQPVGSPLSLECTVEGTSNPNLYWYRQAAGRGLQLLFYSVGIGQISSEVPQNLSASRPQDRQFILSSKKLLLSDSGFYLCAWSQFSYEQYFGPGTRLTVT.

This chain joins TRBV4-2 and TRBJ2-3; TRBD2 matches at 8 bases. The CDR3 covers 17 residues. Germline CDR1 is LGHNA and CDR2 is YNFKEQ. V shed 0 bases and J 1 base; nucleotides not matched to a gene: 6. The CDR3: CASSQEGASGRTDTQYF. The CDR3 DNA sequence: TGTGCCAGCAGCCAAGAAGGCGCTAGCGGGCGCACAGATACGCAGTATTTT.

The chain combines TRBV19 with TRBJ2-7; 12 bases match TRBD1. There are 15 residues in the CDR3. The ends lost 5 bases at V and 5 bases at J; junction bases unmatched: 7. Germline V gene lookup returns CDR1 LNHDA and CDR2 SQIVND (reference sequence). The CDR3 DNA sequence: TGTGCCAGTAGTTCTTCCGGGACAGGGGGCCACGAGCAGTACTTC. Translation gives CASSSSGTGGHEQYF.

V usage is TRBV5-4 and J usage is TRBJ2-1; D remains ambiguous. The CDR3 consists of 12 residues. Germline lookup yields CDR1 SGHNT and CDR2 YYREEE (reference sequence). V dropped 4 bases and J dropped 9 bases, with 11 bases sitting between them. The CDR3 here is CASSLGSGEQFF. In DNA form, the CDR3 reads TGTGCCAGCAGCCTAGGATCGGGTGAGCAGTTCTTC.

The chain couples TRBV28 to TRBJ1-2; D perhaps matches TRBD1 (6 bases). Trimming cost V 4 bases and J 7 bases, with 19 bases left between them. Germline lookup yields CDR1 MDHEN and CDR2 SYDVKM. The length of the CDR3 is 15 residues. The CDR3, as DNA: TGTGCCAGCAGTTCCTCCTCCACAGGGATGCGTGGCTACACCTTC. Protein: CASSSSSTGMRGYTF.

Turning to this clone: No conserved phenylalanine or tryptophan ends this CDR3, so it is likely a read error. It is unclear where the CDR3 begins or ends on the DNA, so no DNA is shown, and the CDR3 is as TCRdb lists it. The chain links TRBV23-1 to TRBJ2-3; TRBD1, as called in the table, went unchecked against the DNA. TRBV23-1 is placed among ORFs of uncertain function. The CDR3 region is 11 residues in length, termini included. The CDR3 spells CASSPGPQGVG.